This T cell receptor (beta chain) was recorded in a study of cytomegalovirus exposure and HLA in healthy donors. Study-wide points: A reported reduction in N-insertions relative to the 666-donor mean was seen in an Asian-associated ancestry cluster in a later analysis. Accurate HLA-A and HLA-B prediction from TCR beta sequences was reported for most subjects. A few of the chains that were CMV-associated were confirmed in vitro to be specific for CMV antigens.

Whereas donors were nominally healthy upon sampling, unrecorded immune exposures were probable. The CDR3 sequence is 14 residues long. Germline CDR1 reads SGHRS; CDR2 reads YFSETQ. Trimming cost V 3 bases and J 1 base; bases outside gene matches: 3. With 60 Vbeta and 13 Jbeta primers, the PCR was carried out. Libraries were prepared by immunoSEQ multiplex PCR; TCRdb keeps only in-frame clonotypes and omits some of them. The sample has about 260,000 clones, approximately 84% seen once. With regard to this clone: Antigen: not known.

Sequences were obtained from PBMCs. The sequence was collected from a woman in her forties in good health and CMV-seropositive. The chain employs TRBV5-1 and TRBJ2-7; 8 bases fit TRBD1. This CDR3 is CASSSRTGSYEQYF. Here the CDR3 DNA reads TGCGCCAGCAGCTCCCGGACAGGGTCCTACGAGCAGTACTTC. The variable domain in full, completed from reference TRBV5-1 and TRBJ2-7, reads KAGVTQTPRYLIKTRGQQVTLSCSPISGHRSVSWYQQTPGQGLQFLFEYFSETQRNKGNFPGRFSGRQFSNSRSEMNVSTLELGDSALYLCASSSRTGSYEQYFGPGTRLTVT.